Shown below are 4 T cell receptor beta chains from a single sample sequenced in a study of shared clonotypes between healthy human individuals. Method: immunoSEQ multiplex PCR; TCRdb's copy keeps in-frame clones and lacks some. The sample includes about 1 million clones, more than 65% of them seen just once. What was sequenced was memory CD4+ T cells sorted from blood. Noted subset: CD45RA-negative fraction. The source of these receptors is a man in his late teens or twenties in good health.

CDR3 sequence reads: CASSPIYRGNYGYTF. The CDR3 DNA is TGTGCCAGCAGCCCTATTTACAGGGGAAACTATGGCTACACCTTC. This chain uses TRBV6-5 with TRBJ1-2; 7 nucleotides align to TRBD1. The germline V gene encodes CDR1 MNHEY and CDR2 SVGAGI. Unmatched junction bases numbered 9, after V lost 6 bases and J lost 2 bases. The CDR3 runs 15 residues.

J is TRBJ2-7 and V is TRBV6-5; possibly TRBD2 for D (5 bases). The V gene lost 8 bases and the J gene lost 2 bases, with 10 bases spanning the gap. Germline CDR1 reads MNHEY; CDR2 reads SVGAGI. The CDR3 is made up of 12 amino acids. In DNA, the CDR3 is TGTGCCAGCTCACCGACTACCTACGAGCAGTACTTC. Its protein product is CASSPTTYEQYF.

This clone appeared many times. The sample has other DNA sequences that encode this CDR3 too. The chain has TRBV5-1 and TRBJ1-1; weak D call: TRBD1 (6 bases). The CDR3 sequence is 14 residues long. Looked up from germline, CDR1 is SGHRS and CDR2 is YFSETQ. Trimming pared 0 bases from V and 1 base from J, leaving 7 bases between. As DNA, the CDR3 is TGCGCCAGCAGCTTGGAAGGGGGGAACACTGAAGCTTTCTTT. Its translation is CASSLEGGNTEAFF.

This rearrangement joins TRBV7-2 to TRBJ2-3, with TRBD2 matching 7 bases. The V gene's germline CDR1 is SGHTA and CDR2 FQGNSA. V gave up 3 bases and J gave up 2 bases; unmatched junction bases: 11. The CDR3 is made up of 17 amino acids. CDR3 bases: TGTGCCAGCAGCTTGGGTACCTCGGGACTACTCACAGATACGCAGTATTTT. It translates to CASSLGTSGLLTDTQYF.